This T cell receptor (beta chain) was identified during a study of T-cell memory formation after mild COVID-19. Trimming cost V 2 bases and J 4 bases; bases outside gene matches: 10. The CDR3 extends over 18 amino acids. The germline V gene has CDR1 SGHRS and CDR2 YFSETQ. Constant-segment-primed 5'RACE gave TCR alpha and TCR beta cDNA libraries with sample barcodes and UMIs. MiXCR, run by TCRdb on the 5' RACE reads, gives a single entry per CDR3 protein. In the table there are 350,000 or so distinct CDR3 sequences, under 25% of which are singletons. The specimen was PBMCs or a T cell subset sorted from them (not recorded which). The chain joins TRBV5-1 to TRBJ2-6, with 9 bases aligning to TRBD1. The clonotype comes from an adult woman who had mild COVID-19 (a few samples of this study predate the infection). Cell type and time point are not known. DNA of the CDR3: TGCGCCAGCAGCTTTATTCCGGGACAGGGATCCGGGGCCAACGTCCTGACTTTC. It translates to CASSFIPGQGSGANVLTF.